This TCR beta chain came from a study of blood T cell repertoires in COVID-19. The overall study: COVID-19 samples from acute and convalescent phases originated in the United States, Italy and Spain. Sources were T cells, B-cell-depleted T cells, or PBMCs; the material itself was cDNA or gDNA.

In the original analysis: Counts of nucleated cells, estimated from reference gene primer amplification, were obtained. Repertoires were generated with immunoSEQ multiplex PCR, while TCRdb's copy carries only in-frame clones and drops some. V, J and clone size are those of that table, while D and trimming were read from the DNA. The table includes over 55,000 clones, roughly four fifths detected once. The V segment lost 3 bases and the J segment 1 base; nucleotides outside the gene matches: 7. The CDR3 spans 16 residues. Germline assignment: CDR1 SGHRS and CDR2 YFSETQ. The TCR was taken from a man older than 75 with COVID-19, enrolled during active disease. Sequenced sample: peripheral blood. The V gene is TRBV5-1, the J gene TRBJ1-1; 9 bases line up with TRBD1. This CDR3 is CASSYRQGEWNTEAFF. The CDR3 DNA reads TGCGCCAGCAGCTATAGACAGGGGGAATGGAACACTGAAGCTTTCTTT.